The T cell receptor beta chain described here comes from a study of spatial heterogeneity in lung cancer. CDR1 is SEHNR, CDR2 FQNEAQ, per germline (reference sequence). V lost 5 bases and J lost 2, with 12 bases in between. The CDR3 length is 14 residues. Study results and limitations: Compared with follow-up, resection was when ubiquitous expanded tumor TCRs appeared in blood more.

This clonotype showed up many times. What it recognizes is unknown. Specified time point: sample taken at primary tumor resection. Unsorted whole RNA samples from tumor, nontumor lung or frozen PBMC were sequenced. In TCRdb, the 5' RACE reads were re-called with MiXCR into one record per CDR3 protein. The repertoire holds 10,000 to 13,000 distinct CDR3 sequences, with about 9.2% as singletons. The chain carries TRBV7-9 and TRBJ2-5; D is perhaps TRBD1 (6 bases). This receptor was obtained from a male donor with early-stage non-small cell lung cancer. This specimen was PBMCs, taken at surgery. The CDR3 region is CASSAVQGQETQYF. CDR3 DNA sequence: TGTGCCAGCAGCGCCGTACAGGGACAAGAGACCCAGTACTTC.